The rows below give T cell receptor beta chains drawn from one sample of a study of shared clonotypes between healthy human individuals. Using immunoSEQ multiplex PCR, the repertoire was profiled, and TCRdb retains in-frame clones only, with some absent. The table has fewer than 1.4 million clones, about 80% seen once. The sample consisted of memory CD4+ T cells from PBMCs. The receptors were sampled from a man younger than 35 in good health. Some clones in this sample may be carry-over from other donors' samples. The CDR3 runs from the conserved cysteine through the conserved F or W. The D gene is left open where the match is weak. Size is stated for part of the rows, as once, few or many counts, or as a class when the clone is expanded.

J: TRBJ1-1; V: TRBV6-1; D: -; size: many; CDR3: CASSGRWSGTEAFF; DNA: TGTGCCAGCAGTGGACGGTGGTCTGGCACTGAAGCTTTCTTT
J: TRBJ2-1; V: TRBV4-3; D: TRBD2; size: -; CDR3: CASSLVRREDNEQFF; DNA: TGCGCCAGCAGCCTTGTACGGCGGGAGGACAATGAGCAGTTCTTC
J: TRBJ2-7; V: TRBV5-5; D: TRBD2; size: few; CDR3: CASSHSGSPNYEQYF; DNA: TGTGCCAGCAGCCATAGCGGGAGCCCTAACTACGAGCAGTACTTC
J: TRBJ2-7; V: TRBV7-9; D: -; size: -; CDR3: CAIHSYGYEQYF; DNA: TGTGCCATCCACTCATACGGCTACGAGCAGTACTTC
J: TRBJ1-2; V: TRBV30; D: TRBD1; size: few; CDR3: CAWSETTGTNYGYTF; DNA: TGTGCCTGGAGTGAAACGACAGGGACTAACTATGGCTACACCTTC
J: TRBJ1-1; V: TRBV28; D: -; size: -; CDR3: CASRAPRLLPSEAFF; DNA: TGTGCCAGCAGAGCGCCCAGACTGCTGCCATCTGAAGCTTTCTTT
J: TRBJ2-1; V: TRBV5-8; D: -; size: -; CDR3: CASSRRYNEQFF; DNA: TGTGCCAGCAGCCGCCGGTACAATGAGCAGTTCTTC
J: TRBJ2-2; V: TRBV2; D: TRBD1; size: once; CDR3: CASARQGSGELFF; DNA: TGTGCCAGCGCCCGACAGGGTTCAGGGGAGCTGTTTTTT
J: TRBJ1-5; V: TRBV5-4; D: -; size: -; CDR3: CASSLGGTGDQPQHF; DNA: TGTGCCAGCAGCTTGGGCGGGACTGGAGATCAGCCCCAGCATTTT
J: TRBJ1-2; V: TRBV6-1; D: TRBD1; size: -; CDR3: CASTRDRIYDGYTF; DNA: TGTGCCAGCACCCGGGACAGGATTTATGATGGCTACACCTTC
J: TRBJ2-3; V: TRBV6-4; D: TRBD2; size: -; CDR3: CASSDPMTELAGPLGDTQYF; DNA: TGTGCCAGCAGTGACCCCATGACTGAACTAGCGGGCCCCCTTGGGGATACGCAGTATTTT
J: TRBJ2-7; V: TRBV6-1; D: -; size: once; CDR3: CASSEAPGVSYEQYF; DNA: TGTGCCAGCAGTGAAGCCCCAGGGGTGAGCTACGAGCAGTACTTC
J: TRBJ2-2; V: TRBV18; D: TRBD1; size: -; CDR3: CASSVPLRDRGPSHGSGELFF; DNA: TGTGCCAGCTCAGTCCCTCTCCGGGACAGGGGGCCCTCCCACGGTTCCGGGGAGCTGTTTTTT
J: TRBJ2-5; V: TRBV29-1; D: TRBD1; size: -; CDR3: CSETGTLETQYF; DNA: TGCAGCGAGACAGGGACCTTAGAGACCCAGTACTTC
J: TRBJ2-1; V: TRBV7-9; D: TRBD2; size: medium-sized; CDR3: CASSKPGTSGNEQFF; DNA: TGTGCCAGCAGCAAGCCCGGGACTAGCGGCAATGAGCAGTTCTTC
J: TRBJ2-3; V: TRBV5-4; D: TRBD1; size: -; CDR3: CASSFWDRGTDTQYF; DNA: TGTGCCAGCAGCTTCTGGGACAGGGGTACAGATACGCAGTATTTT
J: TRBJ1-5; V: TRBV28; D: -; size: few; CDR3: CASSSTSSPQHF; DNA: TGTGCCAGCAGTTCCACAAGCTCTCCCCAGCATTTT
J: TRBJ1-2; V: TRBV6-6; D: -; size: -; CDR3: CASSYLLQGTEGYTF; DNA: TGTGCCAGCAGTTACTTACTGCAGGGGACGGAGGGCTACACCTTC
J: TRBJ1-1; V: TRBV10-3; D: TRBD1; size: once; CDR3: CAISESTGGAFEAFF; DNA: TGTGCCATCAGTGAGTCGACAGGGGGGGCTTTTGAAGCTTTCTTT
J: TRBJ1-2; V: TRBV20-1; D: -; size: -; CDR3: CSARGGEGYTF; DNA: TGCAGTGCTAGAGGTGGGGAAGGCTACACCTTC
J: TRBJ2-5; V: TRBV2; D: TRBD1; size: -; CDR3: CASSEAAGGGETQYF; DNA: TGTGCCAGCAGTGAAGCGGCAGGGGGCGGAGAGACCCAGTACTTC
J: TRBJ2-5; V: TRBV2; D: TRBD1; size: -; CDR3: CASNRQGTQETQYF; DNA: TGTGCCAGCAATCGACAGGGGACCCAAGAGACCCAGTACTTC
J: TRBJ1-2; V: TRBV2; D: -; size: -; CDR3: CASTPGQGSLGGYTF; DNA: TGTGCCAGCACGCCGGGGCAGGGCTCCCTAGGTGGCTACACCTTC
J: TRBJ2-5; V: TRBV27; D: -; size: few; CDR3: CASPAADGLQETQYF; DNA: TGTGCCAGCCCCGCGGCAGACGGACTACAAGAGACCCAGTACTTC
J: TRBJ2-5; V: TRBV29-1; D: -; size: -; CDR3: CSVVRIQETQYF; DNA: TGCAGCGTTGTGCGCATCCAGGAGACCCAGTACTTC
J: TRBJ1-1; V: TRBV6-5; D: -; size: -; CDR3: CASSYRESRNTEAFF; DNA: TGTGCCAGCAGTTACCGGGAATCACGGAACACTGAAGCTTTCTTT
J: TRBJ2-7; V: TRBV6-6; D: TRBD1; size: -; CDR3: CASSPGQSSYEQYF; DNA: TGTGCCAGCAGCCCGGGACAGAGCTCCTACGAGCAGTACTTC
J: TRBJ1-1; V: TRBV7-9; D: TRBD1; size: few; CDR3: CASSSRDSEAFF; DNA: TGTGCCAGCAGCTCTAGGGACAGTGAAGCTTTCTTT
J: TRBJ2-5; V: TRBV7-2; D: -; size: -; CDR3: CASSSTSQGLSTQYF; DNA: TGTGCCAGCAGCTCAACTTCCCAGGGACTTTCGACCCAGTACTTC
J: TRBJ1-1; V: TRBV7-9; D: -; size: -; CDR3: CASSSLDTLVLNTEAFF; DNA: TGTGCCAGCAGCTCCCTCGACACGCTAGTTCTGAACACTGAAGCTTTCTTT
J: TRBJ2-1; V: TRBV9; D: -; size: -; CDR3: CASSVTGQEYNEQFF; DNA: TGTGCCAGCAGCGTAACGGGACAAGAGTACAATGAGCAGTTCTTC
J: TRBJ2-5; V: TRBV11-2; D: -; size: -; CDR3: CASSLDRGPRETQYF; DNA: TGTGCCAGCAGCTTAGATCGGGGTCCTAGGGAGACCCAGTACTTC